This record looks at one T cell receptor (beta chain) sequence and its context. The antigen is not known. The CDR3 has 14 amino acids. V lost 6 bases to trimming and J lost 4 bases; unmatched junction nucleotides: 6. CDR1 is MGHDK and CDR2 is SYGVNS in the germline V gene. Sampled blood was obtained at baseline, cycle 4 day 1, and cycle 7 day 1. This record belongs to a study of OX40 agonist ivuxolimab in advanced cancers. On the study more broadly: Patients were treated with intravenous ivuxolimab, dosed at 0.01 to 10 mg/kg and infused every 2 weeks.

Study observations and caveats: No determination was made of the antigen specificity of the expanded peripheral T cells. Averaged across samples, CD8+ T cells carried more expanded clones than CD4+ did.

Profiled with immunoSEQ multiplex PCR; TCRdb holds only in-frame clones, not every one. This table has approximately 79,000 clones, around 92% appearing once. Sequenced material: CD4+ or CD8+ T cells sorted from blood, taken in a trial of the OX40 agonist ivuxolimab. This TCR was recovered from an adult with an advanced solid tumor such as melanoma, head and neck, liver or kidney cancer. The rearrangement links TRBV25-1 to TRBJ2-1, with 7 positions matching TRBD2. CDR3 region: CASSIWGGYNEQFF. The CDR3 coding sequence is TGTGCCAGCAGCATCTGGGGGGGGTACAATGAGCAGTTCTTC.